These 21 T cell receptor beta chains originate from one sample sequenced in a study of identical twins. Using its own MiXCR run on the 5' RACE reads, TCRdb lists one record per CDR3 protein. The sample shows some 330,000 distinct CDR3 sequences, roughly 9% of them seen only once. The sample consisted of naive T cells sorted from blood. The receptors here all came from a woman aged 45-65 years in good health.

This clonotype was counted a few times. The chain combines TRBV2 with TRBJ2-5; D uncertain. The CDR3 contains 15 residues. Trimming left V 6 bases short and J 0 bases short, with 14 bases between. CDR1 and CDR2 from the germline V gene are SNHLY and FYNNEI. This CDR3 is CASSKPGGNQETQYF. CDR3 nucleotides: TGTGCCAGCAGCAAACCGGGCGGAAACCAAGAGACCCAGTACTTC.

A few counts support this clonotype. This chain connects TRBV11-2 to TRBJ2-1; D ambiguous. This CDR3 spans 13 amino acids. V was trimmed by 2 bases and J by 4 bases, leaving 6 bases between them. Germline V gene lookup returns CDR1 SGHAT and CDR2 FQNNGV. The CDR3 loop reads CASSLPVYNEQFF. CDR3 DNA sequence: TGTGCCAGCAGCTTACCCGTATACAATGAGCAGTTCTTC.

This clonotype appeared a few times. This chain joins TRBV3-1 and TRBJ2-3, with TRBD2 matching 9 bases. With V trimmed by 4 bases and J by 4 bases, 9 bases remained unmatched. Germline loops: CDR1 LGHDT, CDR2 YNNKEL (reference sequence). The CDR3 totals 16 residues. The CDR3 DNA reads as TGTGCCAGCAGCCCGGGGAATAGCGGGAGCCCAGATACGCAGTATTTT. It encodes CASSPGNSGSPDTQYF.

Many counts were recorded for this clonotype. J is TRBJ2-1 and V is TRBV7-9, with a tentative D call TRBD2 (6 bases). V was clipped by 2 bases and J by 3 bases, with 14 bases between them. From germline, CDR1 is SEHNR and CDR2 FQNEAQ (reference sequence). The CDR3 sequence is 16 residues long. In DNA form, the CDR3 reads TGTGCCAGCAGCTTAAAGCGAATAGCGGACTACAATGAGCAGTTCTTC. Its translation is CASSLKRIADYNEQFF.

V and J are TRBV12-3 or TRBV12-4 and TRBJ1-2, with D possibly TRBD1 on 6 matching bases. The V end lost 7 bases, the J end lost 4 bases, and 25 bases lay between the germline ends. The CDR3 contains 17 residues. The CDR3 nucleotides read TGTGCCAGCATTCTGGGGGGGGCCCCTGATCCGGGCTATGGCTACACCTTC. The encoded protein is CASILGGAPDPGYGYTF.

This clonotype was observed a handful of times. The rearrangement joins TRBV12-3 or TRBV12-4 to TRBJ2-5; TRBD1 matches 8 bases. The CDR3 loop spans 15 amino acids. With 6 bases clipped from V and 1 base from J, the junction kept 7 bases outside the gene matches. CDR3 region: CASSLTQGGQETQYF. The CDR3 DNA sequence: TGTGCCAGCAGCCTCACACAGGGGGGCCAAGAGACCCAGTACTTC.

This clonotype was seen more than once but under ten times. The gene calls are TRBV7-8 and TRBJ2-1; the match to TRBD2 covers 9 bases. The CDR3 runs to 15 residues. The V gene end was trimmed by 5 bases and the J gene end by 6 bases; junction bases not matched to a gene: 8. The germline V gene encodes CDR1 SGHVS and CDR2 FQNEAQ. In DNA form, the CDR3 reads TGTGCCAGCAGCGCAGACTCGACTAGCGGCAATGAGCAGTTCTTC. Translating it yields CASSADSTSGNEQFF.

This clonotype was seen a few times. The chain couples TRBV6-6 to TRBJ2-1; D perhaps matches TRBD2 (6 bases). Between the trimmed V and J ends, which lost 2 bases and 1 base, there was a span of 15 bases. From germline, CDR1 is MNHNY and CDR2 SVGAGI (reference sequence). CDR3 size: 17 residues. The DNA for the CDR3 is TGTGCCAGCAGTTACCCCGACCGGGGGAGTTCCTACAATGAGCAGTTCTTC. Translating it yields CASSYPDRGSSYNEQFF.

This clonotype has only a few counts. The chain recombines TRBV5-6 with TRBJ1-2, with a possible D match to TRBD1 (5 bases). The CDR3 is made up of 15 amino acids. Germline values: CDR1 SGHDT, CDR2 YYEEEE. V was clipped by 0 bases and J by 2 bases, with 11 bases between them. This chain's CDR3 is CASSLGERGNYGYTF. CDR3 bases: TGTGCCAGCAGCTTGGGCGAGAGGGGAAACTATGGCTACACCTTC. Looking up the rest from reference TRBV5-6 and TRBJ1-2 gives the full variable domain: DAGVTQSPTHLIKTRGQQVTLRCSPKSGHDTVSWYQQALGQGPQFIFQYYEEEERQRGNFPDRFSGHQFPNYSSELNVNALLLGDSALYLCASSLGERGNYGYTFGSGTRLTVV.

This clonotype was seen ten or more times. The chain links TRBV29-1 to TRBJ2-3; 7 bases fit TRBD1. Trimming took 4 bases from V and 4 from J; bases not matched to a gene: 2. Germline assignment: CDR1 SQVTM and CDR2 ANQGSEA. The CDR3 contains 12 residues. CDR3 bases: TGCAGCGTTGCACAGGGGTCAGATACGCAGTATTTT. This codes for CSVAQGSDTQYF.

The chain links TRBV5-1 to TRBJ1-2, with a weak D call TRBD1 (5 bases). The CDR3 covers 16 residues. CDR1 and CDR2 (germline): SGHRS, YFSETQ. The V gene lost 4 bases and the J gene lost 4 bases, with 20 bases spanning the gap. The CDR3 is CASSPLALEGSYGYTF. The CDR3 nucleotides read TGCGCCAGCAGCCCATTAGCCCTGGAGGGGAGCTATGGCTACACCTTC.

The chain is built from TRBV2 and TRBJ2-2; tentative D call: TRBD1 (5 bases). The germline gives CDR1 SNHLY, CDR2 FYNNEI. Trimming removed 0 bases from V and 6 bases from J, with 5 bases in between. The CDR3 totals 13 residues. Here the CDR3 reads CASSEARAGELFF. CDR3 bases: TGTGCCAGCAGTGAAGCCAGGGCCGGGGAGCTGTTTTTT. Looking up the rest from reference TRBV2 and TRBJ2-2 gives the full variable domain: EPEVTQTPSHQVTQMGQEVILRCVPISNHLYFYWYRQILGQKVEFLVSFYNNEISEKSEIFDDQFSVERPDGSNFTLKIRSTKLEDSAMYFCASSEARAGELFFGEGSRLTVL.

In this sample, this clonotype turned up a few times. The V and J genes are TRBV6-1 and TRBJ2-7; TRBD1 agrees at 7 bases. Germline CDR1 is MNHNS and CDR2 is SASEGT. The CDR3 is made up of 13 amino acids. With 6 bases clipped from V and 2 bases from J, the junction kept 4 bases outside the gene matches. CDR3 residues: CASRGQPAYEQYV. Written as DNA, the CDR3 is TGTGCCAGCAGGGGACAGCCAGCCTACGAGCAGTACGTC.

DNA for the CDR3: TGCAGCGTTGGGCCTGTTATCTACGAGCAGTACTTC. Its protein is CSVGPVIYEQYF. V usage is TRBV29-1 and J usage is TRBJ2-7; D not certain. CDR3 length: 12 amino acids. Germline assignment: CDR1 SQVTM and CDR2 ANQGSEA. V lost 4 bases and J 3 bases, leaving 10 bases between the germline ends.

This clonotype came up many times. The chain employs TRBV12-3 or TRBV12-4 and TRBJ2-1; tentative D call: TRBD2 (5 bases). The CDR3 has 15 amino acids. V was trimmed by 7 bases and J by 0 bases, leaving 13 bases between them. CDR3 bases: TGTGCCAGCACCCCGTCCGGGAACTCCTACAATGAGCAGTTCTTC. It is translated as CASTPSGNSYNEQFF.

The chain links TRBV3-1 to TRBJ2-1; 9 bases match TRBD2. The CDR3 is made up of 15 amino acids. Germline CDR1 reads LGHDT; CDR2 reads YNNKEL (reference sequence). The V and J ends lost 4 bases and 7 bases, in that order; junction bases with no gene match: 8. The CDR3 loop reads CASSLRPSGKNEQFF. The CDR3 bases are TGTGCCAGCAGCCTCCGGCCTAGCGGGAAGAATGAGCAGTTCTTC.

The chain links TRBV2 to TRBJ1-2; D gene ambiguous. V lost 7 bases and J lost 8, with 11 bases in between. Per germline, CDR1 SNHLY and CDR2 FYNNEI. This CDR3 is built from 11 residues. For the CDR3, the DNA is TGTGCCAGCACGGGAGGGTTAGGCTACACCTTC. It is translated as CASTGGLGYTF.

This clonotype was observed a handful of times. The CDR3 DNA reads TGTGCCAGCAGGCTGACAGGGAGACGGGAAAAACTGTTTTTT. This encodes CASRLTGRREKLFF. This rearrangement joins TRBV12-3 or TRBV12-4 to TRBJ1-4; 7 bases line up with TRBD1. This CDR3 comprises 14 residues. J gave up 8 bases and V 6 bases, and 9 bases lay outside the gene matches.

This clonotype was counted many times. The chain uses TRBV12-5 and TRBJ1-1; 8 nucleotides match TRBD1. Germline CDR1 LGHNT, CDR2 FRNRAP. V trimming: 2 bases; J trimming: 11 bases; junction bases outside the gene matches: 1. This CDR3 contains 11 residues. CDR3 protein: CASGLNRGAFF. The CDR3 DNA follows: TGTGCTAGTGGTTTGAACAGGGGGGCTTTCTTT.

The rearrangement joins TRBV20-1 to TRBJ2-5; the match to TRBD2 covers 11 bases. V shed 0 bases and J 4 bases; nucleotides not matched to a gene: 10. Germline values: CDR1 DFQATT, CDR2 SNEGSKA (reference sequence). The length of the CDR3 is 17 residues. CDR3 nucleotides: TGCAGTGCTAGAGATCCGCTAGCGGGAGGAGGGCGAGAGACCCAGTACTTC. Its protein is CSARDPLAGGGRETQYF.

A few counts support this clonotype. This chain connects TRBV5-1 to TRBJ2-7, with TRBD2 matching 10 bases. With 0 bases clipped from V and 3 bases from J, the junction kept 12 bases outside the gene matches. Germline CDR1 and CDR2: SGHRS and YFSETQ. The CDR3 runs to 18 residues. CDR3: CASSLALTSGNKGYEQYF. The CDR3 bases are TGCGCCAGCAGCTTGGCCCTTACTAGCGGGAACAAGGGCTACGAGCAGTACTTC.